In its sample, the clone carrying this T cell receptor beta chain was seen a few times. Its antigen remains unidentified. TCRdb re-called the reads with MiXCR, one entry per CDR3 protein. The table shows about 700,000 distinct CDR3 sequences, with approximately 33% occurring only once. These data come from a study of T cell repertoires in cytomegalovirus infection. CDR1 and CDR2 from the germline V gene are MNHNY and SVGAGI (reference sequence). This CDR3 region has 14 residues. Trimming took 2 bases from V and 2 from J; bases not matched to a gene: 2. This receptor was taken from a human donor in good health (CMV status not recorded). Some clones in this sample may be carry-over from other donors' samples. The source was cultured PBMCs, collected from culture after CMV antigen stimulation. The chain recombines TRBV6-6 with TRBJ2-7; 8 bases are a match to TRBD1. The CDR3 reads CASSYGTGTYEQYF. Written as DNA, the CDR3 is TGTGCCAGCAGTTACGGGACAGGAACCTACGAGCAGTACTTC.